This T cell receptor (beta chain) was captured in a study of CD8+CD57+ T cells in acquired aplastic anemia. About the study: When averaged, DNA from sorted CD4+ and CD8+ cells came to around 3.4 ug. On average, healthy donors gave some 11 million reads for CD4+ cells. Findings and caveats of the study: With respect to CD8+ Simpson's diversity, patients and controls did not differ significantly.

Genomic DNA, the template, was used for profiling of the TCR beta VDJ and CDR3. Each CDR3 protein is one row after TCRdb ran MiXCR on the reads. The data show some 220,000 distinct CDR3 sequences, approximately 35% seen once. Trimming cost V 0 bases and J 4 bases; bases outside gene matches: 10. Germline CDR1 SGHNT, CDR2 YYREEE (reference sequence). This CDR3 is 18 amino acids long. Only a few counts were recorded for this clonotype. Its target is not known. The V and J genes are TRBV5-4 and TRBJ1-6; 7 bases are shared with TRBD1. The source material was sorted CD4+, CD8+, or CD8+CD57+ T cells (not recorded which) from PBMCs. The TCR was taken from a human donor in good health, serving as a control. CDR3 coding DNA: TGTGCCAGCAGCTTGGGGACAGGCCCCTACCTTTATAATTCACCCCTCCACTTT. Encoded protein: CASSLGTGPYLYNSPLHF.